A single sample gave rise to the 15 T cell receptor beta chains below, sequenced in a study of CD8 T cells in ankylosing spondylitis. TCRdb re-derived calls from the 5' RACE reads in MiXCR, one entry per CDR3 protein. The sample contains 200,000 to 250,000 distinct CDR3 sequences, about 10% of which appear only once. Specimen: blood, either unsorted or a sorted T cell fraction (not recorded which). These TCRs come from a male donor with ankylosing spondylitis or in good health (not recorded which).

V gene TRBV2 combines with J gene TRBJ2-1, with 12 nucleotides matching TRBD2. This CDR3 comprises 15 residues. V was clipped by 1 base and J by 6 bases; unmatched bases: 1. Germline values: CDR1 SNHLY, CDR2 FYNNEI. As DNA, the CDR3 is TGTGCCAGCAGTGAAGGACTAGCGGGAGTCAATGAGCAGTTCTTC. It yields the protein CASSEGLAGVNEQFF.

This clonotype was seen a few times. V usage is TRBV3-1 and J usage is TRBJ2-3; D not resolved. Trimming stripped 1 base from V and 2 bases from J, with 7 bases between. Germline loops: CDR1 LGHDT, CDR2 YNNKEL (reference sequence). The CDR3 extends over 14 amino acids. CDR3 region: CASSQGGTTDTQYF. CDR3 nucleotides: TGTGCCAGCAGCCAAGGCGGCACCACAGATACGCAGTATTTT.

This clonotype was counted only a few times. This chain joins TRBV28 and TRBJ2-3, with D hard to call. The length of the CDR3 is 13 residues. Trimming removed 7 bases at V and 2 bases at J, with 10 bases between. The germline CDR1 and CDR2 sequences are MDHEN and SYDVKM. The CDR3 is CASKRQATDTQYF. CDR3 DNA sequence: TGTGCCAGCAAGAGGCAGGCCACAGATACGCAGTATTTT.

This clonotype was observed at least ten times. The chain carries TRBV7-8 and TRBJ2-7; 8 bases agree with TRBD1. The length of the CDR3 is 15 residues. Trimming took 5 bases from V and 1 from J; bases not matched to a gene: 7. Germline V gene sequence: CDR1 SGHVS, CDR2 FQNEAQ. This chain's CDR3 is CASSQDRVASYEQYF. DNA for the CDR3: TGTGCCAGCAGCCAGGACAGGGTCGCTTCCTACGAGCAGTACTTC.

For this clonotype: Since a much larger clone is just one base distant, this may be a read error. The rearrangement joins TRBV29-1 to TRBJ2-1; D gene unclear. The CDR3 spans 17 residues. Germline CDR1 is SQVTM and CDR2 is ANQGSEA. With 2 bases removed from V and 5 bases from J, the gap between germline ends came to 22 bases. CDR3 sequence (DNA): TGCAGCGTTGAATTCCCCACTCCGGTACAGCCTCACAATGAGCAGTTCTTC. Amino acids: CSVEFPTPVQPHNEQFF.

J is TRBJ1-5 and V is TRBV7-9; the D gene is possibly TRBD1 (5 bases). This CDR3 has 15 amino acids. Germline CDR1 reads SEHNR; CDR2 reads FQNEAQ (reference sequence). V lost 3 bases to trimming and J lost 5 bases, with 14 bases between them. This chain's CDR3 is CASSLGWGNHQPQHF. CDR3 in DNA: TGTGCCAGCAGCTTGGGATGGGGCAACCATCAGCCCCAGCATTTT.

In its sample, this clonotype was seen many times. The gene calls are TRBV5-1 and TRBJ2-1; D is possibly TRBD2 (5 bases). Germline lookup yields CDR1 SGHRS and CDR2 YFSETQ. This CDR3 has 15 residues. V lost 0 bases to trimming and J lost 8 bases, with 15 bases between them. CDR3 nucleotides: TGCGCCAGCAGCTTGGCATTGCTGCCCGGGGATGAGCAGTTCTTC. It encodes CASSLALLPGDEQFF.

The CDR3 spells CASSDSASGPSIQYF. CDR3 sequence (DNA): TGTGCCAGCAGTGACTCGGCTAGCGGCCCCAGCATTCAGTACTTC. This chain links TRBV6-4 with TRBJ2-4, with 7 nucleotides matching TRBD2. Germline V gives CDR1 MRHNA, CDR2 SNTAGT. With V trimmed by 0 bases and J by 9 bases, 8 bases remained unmatched. CDR3 length: 15 residues.

This clonotype was recorded at least ten times. The chain employs TRBV12-5 and TRBJ2-4; 10 positions agree with TRBD1. J lost 8 bases, V lost 5 bases, and 15 bases had no gene match. Germline CDR1 LGHNT, CDR2 FRNRAP. CDR3 length equals 17 residues. The CDR3 loop is CASGHSGTGVGKDIQYF. The DNA of the CDR3 is TGTGCTAGTGGTCACTCCGGGACAGGGGTAGGAAAAGACATTCAGTACTTC. The complete variable domain, with remaining parts taken from reference TRBV12-5 and TRBJ2-4, reads DARVTQTPRHKVTEMGQEVTMRCQPILGHNTVFWYRQTMMQGLELLAYFRNRAPLDDSGMPKDRFSAEMPDATLATLKIQPSEPRDSAVYFCASGHSGTGVGKDIQYFGAGTRLSVL.

This clonotype was observed a handful of times. The junction and the germline gene differ at one end; a read error may be behind it. V usage is TRBV6-5 and J usage is TRBJ2-7; 9 bases line up with TRBD1. Germline V gene lookup returns CDR1 MNHEY and CDR2 SVGAGI. CDR3 length: 14 residues. The CDR3 bases are TGTGCCAGCAGTTACCGGGACAGGGTGTACGAGCAGTATTTC. Translated: CASSYRDRVYEQYF.

Only one count was recorded for this clonotype. The chain employs TRBV7-9 and TRBJ1-2, with TRBD1 matching 7 bases. V was clipped by 3 bases and J by 2 bases; unmatched bases: 3. The CDR3 loop spans 14 amino acids. CDR1 is SEHNR, CDR2 FQNEAQ, per germline (reference sequence). The DNA of the CDR3 is TGTGCCAGCAGCTTGACAGGGCAGAACTATGGCTACACCTTC. Protein product: CASSLTGQNYGYTF.

This clonotype occurred many times. The rearrangement joins TRBV5-1 to TRBJ2-1; maybe TRBD2 (6 bases). This CDR3 has 21 amino acids. V was clipped by 4 bases and J by 0 bases, with 29 bases between them. In germline, CDR1 is SGHRS, CDR2 YFSETQ. CDR3 nucleotides: TGCGCCAGCAGCCCGATGTGGACGGCGCCCTGGGACTGGAGCTCCTACAATGAGCAGTTCTTC. It encodes CASSPMWTAPWDWSSYNEQFF.

There are a few counts of this clonotype. The rearrangement uses TRBV20-1 and TRBJ1-1; 11 nucleotides agree with TRBD1. This CDR3 is 14 amino acids long. Germline V gives CDR1 DFQATT, CDR2 SNEGSKA (reference sequence). Trimming removed 4 bases from V and 5 bases from J; junction bases left unmatched: 6. The CDR3 DNA reads TGCAGTGCTATCGACGGGACAGGGGGGACTGAAGCTTTCTTT. Protein sequence: CSAIDGTGGTEAFF.

This clonotype showed up just a few times. The chain joins TRBV6-5 to TRBJ2-2; D remains unclear. CDR1 is MNHEY and CDR2 is SVGAGI in the germline V gene. V shed 0 bases and J shed 5 bases, with 10 bases lying between them. The CDR3 extends over 15 amino acids. CDR3 DNA sequence: TGTGCCAGCAGTTACTCTACCGGAGAGACCGGGGAGCTGTTTTTT. Translating gives CASSYSTGETGELFF.

This clonotype was counted at least ten times. This chain connects TRBV20-1 to TRBJ1-2; D call uncertain. The CDR3 consists of 13 residues. Germline V gene sequence: CDR1 DFQATT, CDR2 SNEGSKA (reference sequence). V lost 2 bases, J lost 5 bases, and 12 bases lay in between. DNA for the CDR3: TGCAGTGCTAGAACCATACGGGGATATGGCTACACCTTC. Translating it yields CSARTIRGYGYTF.